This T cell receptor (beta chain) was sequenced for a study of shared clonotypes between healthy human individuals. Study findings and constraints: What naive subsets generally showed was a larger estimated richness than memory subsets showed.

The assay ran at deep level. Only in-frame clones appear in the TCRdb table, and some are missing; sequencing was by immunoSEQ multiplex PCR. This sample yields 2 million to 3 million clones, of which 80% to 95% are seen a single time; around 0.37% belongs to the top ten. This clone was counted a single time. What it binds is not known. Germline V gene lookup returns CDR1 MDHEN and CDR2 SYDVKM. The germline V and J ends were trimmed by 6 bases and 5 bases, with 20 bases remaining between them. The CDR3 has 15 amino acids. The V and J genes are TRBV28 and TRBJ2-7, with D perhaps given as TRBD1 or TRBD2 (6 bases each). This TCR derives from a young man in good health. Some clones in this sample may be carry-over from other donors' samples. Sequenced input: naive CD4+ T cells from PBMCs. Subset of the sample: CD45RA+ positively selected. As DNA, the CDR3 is TGTGCCAGCAGCAGCTGGGAAGGGGGGAAGGACGAGCAGTACTTC. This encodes CASSSWEGGKDEQYF.